The 2 T cell receptor beta chains presented below share a single source sample, sequenced in a study of control samples from healthy donors and cancer patients. TCRdb keeps only in-frame clones here, not all; method: immunoSEQ multiplex PCR. The sample holds 140,000 or so clones, 90% to 95% seen once. The specimen sequenced was PBMCs. The source of these receptors is a man between 60 and 70 years old with colorectal cancer.

The V gene is TRBV4-3, the J gene TRBJ1-5; TRBD1 might be the D (6 bases). V was trimmed by 0 bases and J by 1 base, leaving 16 bases between them. The germline gives CDR1 LGHNA, CDR2 YSLEER. This CDR3 contains 18 residues. The CDR3 reads CASSQDASLGQSNQPQHF. The CDR3 nucleotides are TGCGCCAGCAGCCAAGATGCCTCCCTCGGACAGAGCAATCAGCCCCAGCATTTT.

The chain combines TRBV19 with TRBJ1-2, with 9 bases identical to TRBD1. Germline-derived CDR1 and CDR2 are LNHDA and SQIVND (reference sequence). This CDR3 is built from 15 residues. V was pared by 5 bases and J by 4 bases, with 8 bases of the junction left unmatched. CDR3 region: CASSGRTGDAYGYTF. The CDR3 DNA is TGTGCCAGTAGTGGACGGACAGGGGACGCCTATGGCTACACCTTC.